This T cell receptor beta chain appears in the sequencing data of a study of blood T cell repertoires in COVID-19. Background on the study: The United States, Italy and Spain provided the acute and convalescent COVID-19 samples. The cDNA or gDNA used as material had been derived from T cells, B-cell-depleted T cells, or PBMCs.

V lost 7 bases, J lost 5 bases, and 5 bases stayed unmatched. CDR1 SNHLY and CDR2 FYNNEI come from the germline V gene. The CDR3 has 14 amino acids. Per the authors' pipeline: Reference gene primer amplification gave estimated nucleated cell counts. Assay: immunoSEQ multiplex PCR; the TCRdb copy retains only in-frame clones and omits some. Clonal size and the V and J genes are those of that table, whereas D and trimming came from the DNA. The data show around 32,000 clones, around 85% seen once. Sequencing was done on a sample of peripheral blood. The origin of this receptor is a woman of 80 years or more with active or convalescent COVID-19. The J gene is TRBJ2-2, the V gene TRBV2, with TRBD1 identical over 9 bases. CDR3 sequence: CASNLQGATGELFF. The DNA for the CDR3 is TGTGCCAGCAATTTACAGGGGGCAACCGGGGAGCTGTTTTTT.